Each of the 8 T cell receptor beta chains below was sequenced from the same sample in a study of control samples from healthy donors and cancer patients. Clones were sequenced by immunoSEQ multiplex PCR, and TCRdb holds only the in-frame ones, with some missing. The sample consists of 95,000 to 150,000 clones, over 75% of them appearing once. The sample taken for sequencing was blood. Receptors were obtained from a man aged 60 to 69 in good health.

The chain links TRBV19 to TRBJ1-5, with D unresolved. From germline, CDR1 is LNHDA and CDR2 SQIVND (reference sequence). Trimming removed 5 bases from V and 0 bases from J, with 8 bases in between. This CDR3 comprises 14 residues. The CDR3 loop reads CASSLRGSNQPQHF. The DNA for the CDR3 is TGTGCCAGTAGTCTTCGCGGTAGCAATCAGCCCCAGCATTTT.

The rearrangement joins TRBV3-1 (or the pseudogene TRBV3-2) to TRBJ2-7, with TRBD1 matching 9 bases. Losses at the gene ends were 3 bases for V and 6 bases for J; bases not matched to a gene: 3. Germline CDR1 LGHDT, CDR2 YNNKEL (reference sequence). The CDR3 totals 13 residues. CDR3 residues: CASSQGTGSEQYF. The CDR3 bases are TGTGCCAGCAGCCAGGGGACAGGGTCCGAGCAGTACTTC.

As concerns this clone: Distinct nucleotide sequences in the sample also encode this CDR3. The CDR3 DNA reads TGCGCCAGCAGCTTGGACGGGGGACGGGGTTCACCCCTCCACTTT. This translates into CASSLDGGRGSPLHF. J is TRBJ1-6 and V is TRBV5-1; the D gene is possibly TRBD1 (5 bases). V was shortened by 0 bases and J by 9 bases, with 13 bases between the two germline ends. Germline V gives CDR1 SGHRS, CDR2 YFSETQ. The CDR3 length is 15 residues.

This chain joins TRBV27 and TRBJ1-5; 8 bases fit TRBD1. Trimming took 6 bases from V and 7 from J; bases not matched to a gene: 8. This CDR3 contains 14 residues. Germline loops: CDR1 MNHEY, CDR2 SMNVEV (reference sequence). The CDR3 DNA follows: TGTGCCAGCAGGCAGACAGGGGTATTACAGCCCCAGCATTTT. Its translation is CASRQTGVLQPQHF.

Turning to this clone: The sample holds other DNA sequences that translate to the same CDR3. This rearrangement joins TRBV7-2 to TRBJ1-3; maybe TRBD1 (6 bases). The length of the CDR3 is 15 residues. Germline lookup yields CDR1 SGHTA and CDR2 FQGNSA. V shed 1 base and J shed 2 bases, with 9 bases lying between them. As DNA, the CDR3 is TGTGCCAGCAGCTTAGTCGGGACAACTGGAAACACCATATATTTT. It is translated as CASSLVGTTGNTIYF. Combining the CDR3 with reference TRBV7-2 and TRBJ1-3 gives the whole variable domain GAGVSQSPSNKVTEKGKDVELRCDPISGHTALYWYRQSLGQGLEFLIYFQGNSAPDKSGLPSDRFSAERTGGSVSTLTIQRTQQEDSAVYLCASSLVGTTGNTIYFGEGSWLTVV.

The rearrangement joins TRBV2 to TRBJ2-1; D gene ambiguous. The CDR3 is made up of 15 amino acids. V lost 2 bases and J 9 bases, leaving 17 bases between the germline ends. The germline gives CDR1 SNHLY, CDR2 FYNNEI. CDR3 in amino acids: CASSEMLALNGEQFF. CDR3 in DNA: TGTGCCAGCAGTGAAATGTTAGCCTTAAATGGTGAGCAGTTCTTC.

This clone was observed a handful of times. The chain carries TRBV7-9 and TRBJ2-5, with TRBD1 as a possible D gene (5 bases). This CDR3 is 13 amino acids long. Between the trimmed V and J ends, which lost 4 bases and 2 bases, there was a span of 8 bases. Germline V lookup: CDR1 SEHNR, CDR2 FQNEAQ (reference sequence). The DNA of the CDR3 is TGTGCCAGCAGCTCCGGACAACAAGAGACCCAGTACTTC. Protein sequence: CASSSGQQETQYF.

This clone came up a few times. The chain joins TRBV4-1 to TRBJ2-7; tentatively, D is TRBD2 (5 bases). The germline V gene encodes CDR1 MGHRA and CDR2 YSYEKL. The CDR3 has 20 residues. The germline V and J ends were trimmed by 3 bases and 2 bases, with 29 bases remaining between them. This CDR3 is CASSQTNSLPGGSDAYEQYF. CDR3 DNA: TGCGCCAGCAGCCAGACGAATTCCCTCCCCGGTGGTAGCGACGCCTACGAGCAGTACTTC.